These 7 T cell receptor beta chains came from one sample sequenced in a study of T cells after yellow fever vaccination. TCRdb reanalysed the 5' RACE reads using MiXCR and keeps one entry per CDR3 protein. Of roughly 96,000 distinct CDR3 sequences listed, about 8.8% are singletons. The source material was CD8+ T cells not binding an NS4B(214-222) dextramer, sorted from PBMCs, sampled about 2 weeks after the first yellow fever vaccination. These receptors were collected from a man in his late teens or twenties who received the YFV17D yellow fever vaccine.

The chain recombines TRBV7-9 with TRBJ2-7; unclear D gene. Germline V lookup: CDR1 SEHNR, CDR2 FQNEAQ (reference sequence). The CDR3 sequence is 12 residues long. Trimming removed 4 bases at V and 7 bases at J, with 11 bases between. CDR3 residues: CASSSTPHEQYV. The DNA of the CDR3 is TGTGCCAGCAGCTCAACACCCCATGAGCAGTACGTC.

This clonotype was recorded many times. The V and J genes are TRBV29-1 and TRBJ2-7; possibly TRBD2 for D (6 bases). Germline V lookup: CDR1 SQVTM, CDR2 ANQGSEA. This CDR3 spans 14 amino acids. V was pared by 4 bases and J by 2 bases, with 15 bases between. CDR3 sequence: CSVVSAGRPYEQYF. In DNA, the CDR3 is TGCAGCGTTGTATCGGCGGGGCGGCCCTACGAGCAGTACTTC.

The chain couples TRBV4-1 to TRBJ1-1, with D possibly being TRBD1 (5 bases). The CDR3 extends over 18 amino acids. Trimming took 1 base from V and 4 from J, leaving 22 bases between them. Germline V gene lookup returns CDR1 MGHRA and CDR2 YSYEKL. CDR3 amino acids: CASSQVGGTGSWGTEAFF. The CDR3 coding sequence is TGCGCCAGCAGCCAAGTGGGGGGGACCGGGAGTTGGGGCACTGAAGCTTTCTTT.

There are a few counts of this clonotype. The rearrangement uses TRBV7-2 and TRBJ2-5, with 10 bases lining up with TRBD2. The CDR3 runs to 17 residues. Germline CDR1 and CDR2: SGHTA and FQGNSA. The V and J ends lost 1 base and 1 base, in that order; junction bases with no gene match: 6. CDR3 DNA: TGTGCCAGCAGCTTAGAGCTGGGACTAGCGTTCCAAGAGACCCAGTACTTC. It translates to CASSLELGLAFQETQYF.

This clonotype has ten or more counts. The chain employs TRBV12-3 or TRBV12-4 and TRBJ2-1; D gene ambiguous. The CDR3 contains 13 residues. The V end was cut by 1 base, the J end by 7 bases, with 8 bases between. This CDR3 reads CASSLGGDNEQFF. The CDR3 nucleotides are TGTGCCAGCAGTTTAGGTGGGGATAATGAGCAGTTCTTC.

In this sample, this clonotype turned up a few times. DNA for the CDR3: TGTGCCAGCGGAGCAGGGGTGAACACTGAAGCTTTCTTT. It codes for CASGAGVNTEAFF. This chain joins TRBV4-2 and TRBJ1-1; TRBD1 might be the D (6 bases). The CDR3 is made up of 13 amino acids. The V gene lost 8 bases and the J gene lost 0 bases, with 10 bases spanning the gap. Germline-derived CDR1 and CDR2 are LGHNA and YNFKEQ.

For the CDR3, the DNA is TGTGCCAGCAGCCCGGGGGGCCTAAGAGGGGAGACCCAGTACTTC. Its protein is CASSPGGLRGETQYF. V usage is TRBV7-3 and J usage is TRBJ2-5; TRBD2 is a possible D gene (7 bases). V was pared by 5 bases and J by 5 bases, with 18 bases between. The CDR3 is 15 residues long. The germline V gene encodes CDR1 SGHTA and CDR2 FQGTGA.